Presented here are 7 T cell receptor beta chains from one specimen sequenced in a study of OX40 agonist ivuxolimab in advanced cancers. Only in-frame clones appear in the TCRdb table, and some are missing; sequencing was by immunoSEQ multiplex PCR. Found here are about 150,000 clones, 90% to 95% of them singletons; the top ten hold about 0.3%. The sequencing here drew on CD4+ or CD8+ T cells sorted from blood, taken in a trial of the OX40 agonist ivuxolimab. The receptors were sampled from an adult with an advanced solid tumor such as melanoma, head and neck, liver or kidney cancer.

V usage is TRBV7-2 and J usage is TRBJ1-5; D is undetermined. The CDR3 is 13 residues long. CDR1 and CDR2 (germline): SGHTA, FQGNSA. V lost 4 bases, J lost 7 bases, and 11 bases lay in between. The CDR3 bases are TGTGCCAGCAGCTCTGCCGGGGTGCAGCCCCAGCATTTT. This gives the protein CASSSAGVQPQHF.

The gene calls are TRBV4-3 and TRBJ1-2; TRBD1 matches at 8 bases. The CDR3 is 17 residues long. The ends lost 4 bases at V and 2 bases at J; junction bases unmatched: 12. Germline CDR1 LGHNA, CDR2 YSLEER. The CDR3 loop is CASSRTGTGWGNYGYTF. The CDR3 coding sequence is TGCGCCAGCAGCCGAACAGGGACAGGTTGGGGGAACTATGGCTACACCTTC.

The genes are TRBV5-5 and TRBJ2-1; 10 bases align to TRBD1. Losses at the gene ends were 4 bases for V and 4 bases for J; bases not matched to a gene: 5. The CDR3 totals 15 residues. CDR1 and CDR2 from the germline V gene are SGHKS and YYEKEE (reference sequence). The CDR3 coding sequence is TGTGCCAGCAGCCCCGGGACAGGGGCTTACAATGAGCAGTTCTTC. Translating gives CASSPGTGAYNEQFF. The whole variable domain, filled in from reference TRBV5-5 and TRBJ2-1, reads DAGVTQSPTHLIKTRGQQVTLRCSPISGHKSVSWYQQVLGQGPQFIFQYYEKEERGRGNFPDRFSARQFPNYSSELNVNALLLGDSALYLCASSPGTGAYNEQFFGPGTRLTVL.

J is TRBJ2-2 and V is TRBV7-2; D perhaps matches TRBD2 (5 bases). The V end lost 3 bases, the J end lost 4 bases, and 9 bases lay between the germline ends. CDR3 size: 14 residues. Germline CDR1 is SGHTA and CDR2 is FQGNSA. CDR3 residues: CASSFRGSTGELFF. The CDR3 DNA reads TGTGCCAGCAGCTTCCGAGGGAGCACCGGGGAGCTGTTTTTT.

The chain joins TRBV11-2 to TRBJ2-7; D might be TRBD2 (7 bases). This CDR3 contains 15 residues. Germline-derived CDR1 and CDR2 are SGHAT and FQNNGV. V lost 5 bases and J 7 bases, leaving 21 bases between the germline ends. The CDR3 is CASSPLRGGVGEQYF. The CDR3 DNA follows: TGTGCCAGCAGCCCCCTGAGGGGGGGGGTCGGGGAGCAGTACTTC.

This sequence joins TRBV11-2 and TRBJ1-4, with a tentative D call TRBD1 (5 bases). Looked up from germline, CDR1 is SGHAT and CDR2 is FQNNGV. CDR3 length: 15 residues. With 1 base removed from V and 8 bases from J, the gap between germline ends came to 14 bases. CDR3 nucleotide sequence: TGTGCCAGCAGCTTAGCAGGGTGGGATTTCGAAAAACTGTTTTTT. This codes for CASSLAGWDFEKLFF.

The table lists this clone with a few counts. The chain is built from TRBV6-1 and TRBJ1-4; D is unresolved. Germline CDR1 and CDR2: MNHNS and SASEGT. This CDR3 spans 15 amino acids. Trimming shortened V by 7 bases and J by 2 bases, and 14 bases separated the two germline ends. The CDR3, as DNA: TGTGCCAGCATGGTGGGGATCGTTACTAATGAAAAACTGTTTTTT. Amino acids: CASMVGIVTNEKLFF.